Listed here are 19 T cell receptor beta chains from one sample, sequenced in a study of shared clonotypes between healthy human individuals. Naive CD8 cells were CD45RO-negative, positively selected for CCR7, excluding terminally differentiated effector memory CD45RA+ cells. Clones were read by immunoSEQ multiplex PCR, and TCRdb kept only the in-frame ones, dropping some. The sample lists under 2,000,000 clones, less than 95% occurring once. Sequenced sample: naive CD8+ T cells sorted from blood. These receptors all come from a man younger than 30 in good health.

V gene TRBV10-3 combines with J gene TRBJ2-5; 9 bases agree with TRBD2. Germline CDR1 ENHRY, CDR2 SYGVKD. Trimming at V came to 5 bases and at J to 3 bases, leaving 4 bases not matched to a gene. This CDR3 is 14 amino acids long. CDR3 residues: CAISLAGPKETQYF. CDR3 nucleotides: TGTGCCATCAGTCTAGCGGGACCCAAAGAGACCCAGTACTTC.

The rearrangement links TRBV29-1 to TRBJ2-1, with D perhaps TRBD1 or TRBD2 (6 bases each). Looked up from germline, CDR1 is SQVTM and CDR2 is ANQGSEA. CDR3 length: 11 residues. V was cut by 3 bases and J by 14 bases, with 14 bases left in between. CDR3 bases: TGCAGCGTTGATTCGGGGGCTTTTGAGTTCTTC. This gives the protein CSVDSGAFEFF.

The rearrangement joins TRBV7-9 to TRBJ2-7; TRBD1 agrees at 8 bases. Germline V lookup: CDR1 SEHNR, CDR2 FQNEAQ (reference sequence). Germline trimming cut 4 bases from V and 4 bases from J; bases unmatched to any gene: 6. The CDR3 contains 14 residues. CDR3 region: CASSSQTGEYEQYF. DNA for the CDR3: TGTGCCAGCAGCTCCCAGACAGGGGAGTACGAGCAGTACTTC.

This rearrangement joins TRBV11-1 to TRBJ1-4, with unresolved D. With 5 bases removed from V and 12 bases from J, the gap between germline ends came to 16 bases. Looked up from germline, CDR1 is SGHAT and CDR2 is FQDESV (reference sequence). This CDR3 comprises 13 residues. CDR3 nucleotides: TGTGCCAGCAGCGCCCATGGAGGCGGGCAACTGTTTTTT. It specifies CASSAHGGGQLFF.

The J gene is TRBJ1-1, the V gene TRBV2; no reliable D call. The germline V gene encodes CDR1 SNHLY and CDR2 FYNNEI. The CDR3 has 15 amino acids. V gave up 4 bases and J gave up 0 bases, with 12 bases separating them. This chain's CDR3 is CASSGAQAMNTEAFF. The DNA of the CDR3 is TGTGCCAGCAGTGGGGCCCAGGCAATGAACACTGAAGCTTTCTTT.

This chain's CDR3 is CASRPGTNSYNEQFF. The CDR3 DNA is TGTGCCAGCAGACCCGGGACCAACTCCTACAATGAGCAGTTCTTC. The genes are TRBV9 and TRBJ2-1, with D perhaps matching TRBD1 or TRBD2 (5 bases each). CDR1 is SGDLS and CDR2 is YYNGEE in the germline V gene. Trimming cost V 5 bases and J 0 bases, with 12 bases left between them. This CDR3 spans 15 amino acids.

The V call is TRBV6-5, the J call TRBJ2-1, with D perhaps TRBD2 (6 bases). Germline V gene lookup returns CDR1 MNHEY and CDR2 SVGAGI. V lost 2 bases and J lost 5, with 13 bases in between. This CDR3 has 15 residues. CDR3 loop: CASSYRLGPHNEQFF. For the CDR3, the DNA is TGTGCCAGCAGTTACCGACTAGGCCCCCACAATGAGCAGTTCTTC.

This clone was seen once. This chain uses TRBV12-1 with TRBJ1-5; the D call in the table, TRBD1, was not verified against the DNA. TRBV12-1 is deemed a pseudogene. The CDR3 is made up of 13 amino acids. Here the CDR3 reads CASSCDRGQPQHF. CDR3 nucleotides: TGTGCCAGCAGCTGCGACAGGGGTCAGCCCCAGCATTTT.

A word on this clone: Other DNA variants within this sample encode the same CDR3. The J gene is TRBJ2-7, the V gene TRBV6-5; D unresolved. The V and J ends lost 0 bases and 6 bases respectively, with 3 bases between them. The CDR3 is made up of 11 amino acids. The germline gives CDR1 MNHEY, CDR2 SVGAGI. CDR3 sequence: CASSYSGEQYF. Here the CDR3 DNA reads TGTGCCAGCAGTTACTCAGGCGAGCAGTACTTC.

J is TRBJ2-7 and V is TRBV21-1; TRBD1 was called by the table and not checked on the DNA. TRBV21-1 is a listed pseudogene. CDR3 length: 15 amino acids. The CDR3 region has the DNA TGTGCCAGCAGCAAAGACAGGGGCTGCTACTACGAGCAGTACTTC. It translates to CASSKDRGCYYEQYF.

The chain has TRBV7-9 and TRBJ2-7, with no clear D. The V gene lost 5 bases and the J gene lost 1 base, with 9 bases spanning the gap. The V gene's germline CDR1 is SEHNR and CDR2 FQNEAQ (reference sequence). This CDR3 comprises 13 residues. This CDR3 reads CASSPSESYEQYF. The CDR3, as DNA: TGTGCCAGCAGCCCTAGTGAGTCCTACGAGCAGTACTTC.

This clone has just one count. The V and J genes are TRBV13 and TRBJ2-1, with no clear D. V lost 5 bases and J lost 10, with 15 bases in between. The CDR3 contains 13 residues. CDR1 PRHDT and CDR2 FYEKMQ come from the germline V gene (reference sequence). CDR3 DNA: TGTGCCAGCAGCACTCGCAACCTCGGCGAGCAGTTCTTC. This sequence encodes CASSTRNLGEQFF.

The genes are TRBV5-4 and TRBJ1-2; 8 bases line up with TRBD1. The junction had 10 bases not matched to a gene; V was cut back by 2 bases and J by 4 bases. Germline assignment: CDR1 SGHNT and CDR2 YYREEE (reference sequence). The CDR3 totals 16 residues. The CDR3, as DNA: TGTGCCAGCAGCTTAAGGTCGACAGGGGAGGGCTATGGCTACACCTTC. Its translation: CASSLRSTGEGYGYTF.

The J gene is TRBJ2-7, the V gene TRBV28; TRBD1 might be the D (6 bases). V was cut by 1 base and J by 0 bases, with 16 bases left in between. The length of the CDR3 is 17 residues. CDR1 and CDR2 from the germline V gene are MDHEN and SYDVKM. The CDR3 loop reads CASSLLGEGVSSYEQYF. DNA for the CDR3: TGTGCCAGCAGTTTATTAGGTGAGGGGGTTAGCTCCTACGAGCAGTACTTC.

The genes are TRBV6-5 and TRBJ2-1, with no clear D. Trimming took 0 bases from V and 9 from J, leaving 9 bases between them. Germline V gene data show CDR1 as MNHEY and CDR2 as SVGAGI. The CDR3 runs to 13 residues. CDR3 coding DNA: TGTGCCAGCAGTTACTCGCGAGCAGTTGAGCAGTTCTTC. Translating it yields CASSYSRAVEQFF.

The DNA for the CDR3 is TGTGCCAGCAGCTCCCGGGGAGGCCCGAACACTGAAGCTTTCTTT. This sequence encodes CASSSRGGPNTEAFF. The V call is TRBV9, the J call TRBJ1-1, with D unclear. Trimming cost V 4 bases and J 1 base, with 14 bases left between them. The CDR3 is made up of 15 amino acids. Per germline, CDR1 SGDLS and CDR2 YYNGEE.

The rearrangement joins TRBV5-1 to TRBJ1-5, with D maybe TRBD1 (5 bases). This CDR3 comprises 13 residues. The germline gives CDR1 SGHRS, CDR2 YFSETQ. V shed 4 bases and J shed 6 bases, with 11 bases lying between them. CDR3 DNA: TGCGCCAGCAGCGAGGGGAACGGTCAGCCCCAGCATTTT. Its translation is CASSEGNGQPQHF.

The V gene is TRBV27, the J gene TRBJ2-1; 8 nucleotides line up with TRBD2. The CDR3 is 16 residues long. V was pared by 3 bases and J by 2 bases, with 6 bases of the junction left unmatched. Germline V gene lookup returns CDR1 MNHEY and CDR2 SMNVEV (reference sequence). Here the CDR3 reads CASSLAGGPTYNEQFF. CDR3 nucleotides: TGTGCCAGCAGTTTGGCGGGGGGACCGACCTACAATGAGCAGTTCTTC.

This clone was observed once. The chain carries TRBV9 and TRBJ1-1; unclear D gene. Germline CDR1 is SGDLS and CDR2 is YYNGEE. V was pared by 2 bases and J by 0 bases, with 8 bases between. This CDR3 comprises 14 residues. CDR3 bases: TGTGCCAGCAGCGTGCGGACTGTGAACACTGAAGCTTTCTTT. Its translation: CASSVRTVNTEAFF.